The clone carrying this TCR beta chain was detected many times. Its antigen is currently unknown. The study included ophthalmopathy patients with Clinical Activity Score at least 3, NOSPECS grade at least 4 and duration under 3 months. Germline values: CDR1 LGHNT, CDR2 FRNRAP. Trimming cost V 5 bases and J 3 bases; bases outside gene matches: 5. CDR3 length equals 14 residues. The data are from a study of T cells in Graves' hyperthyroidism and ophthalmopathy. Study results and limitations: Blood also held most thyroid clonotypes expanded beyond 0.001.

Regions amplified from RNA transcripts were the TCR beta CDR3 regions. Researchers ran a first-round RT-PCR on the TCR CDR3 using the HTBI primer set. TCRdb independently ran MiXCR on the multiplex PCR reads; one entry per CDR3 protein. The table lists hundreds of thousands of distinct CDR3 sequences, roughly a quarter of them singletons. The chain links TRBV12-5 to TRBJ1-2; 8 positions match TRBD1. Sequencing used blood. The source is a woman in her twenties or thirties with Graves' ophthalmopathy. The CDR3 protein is CASGPDRADYGYTF. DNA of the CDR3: TGTGCTAGTGGTCCGGACAGGGCGGACTATGGCTACACCTTC.